This is a list of T cell receptor beta chains from one sample in a study of glioma-infiltrating T cells after dendritic cell vaccination. The method was immunoSEQ multiplex PCR; TCRdb's version includes in-frame clones alone and lacks a portion of them. The sample lists roughly 41,000 clones; around four fifths were seen once. Sequencing was performed on blood, taken before dendritic cell vaccination. Receptors originate from a human donor with glioblastoma. The CDR3 runs from the conserved cysteine through the conserved F or W. Fields, in order: J gene, clone size, D gene, V gene, CDR3 protein. A D gene is named only where the DNA matches it firmly. A row's size may be missing; if present it is once, few, many or a size class.

>TRBJ2-1|.|.|TRBV18
CASSLSLGQRVGNEQFF
>TRBJ2-5|few|TRBD1|TRBV11-3
CASSPRTGQETQYF
>TRBJ1-2|.|.|TRBV28
CASSLTGGYGYTF
>TRBJ2-7|.|.|TRBV7-9
CASSSRQAFEQYF
>TRBJ2-1|.|TRBD1|TRBV4-1
CASSPVGQGAYEQFF
>TRBJ2-1|.|TRBD2|TRBV28
CASSISGVAYNEQFF
>TRBJ2-3|.|.|TRBV15
CATRQPSTDTQYF
>TRBJ1-3|.|.|TRBV6-5
CATRREGVGNTIYF
>TRBJ2-5|.|TRBD2|TRBV9
CASIAGLAIPETQYF
>TRBJ1-5|.|.|TRBV28
CASSLERTPGQPQHF
>TRBJ1-2|.|.|TRBV20-1
CSAWSYGYTF
>TRBJ2-3|.|TRBD2|TRBV7-8
CASSPQRGGRDTQYF
>TRBJ2-7|.|.|TRBV2
CASRRAYGTGFDSLYF
>TRBJ2-3|.|.|TRBV7-2
CASSFSSDTQYF
>TRBJ1-3|.|.|TRBV6-1
CASSEDGSSGNTIYF
>TRBJ1-2|.|.|TRBV5-1
CASSLSGGYTF
>TRBJ1-3|.|.|TRBV5-6
CASRLDSSGNTIYF
>TRBJ1-2|.|TRBD1|TRBV19
CASSHWDRGYGYTF
>TRBJ2-7|.|TRBD1|TRBV10-3
CATKGADHYEQYF
>TRBJ1-5|.|TRBD1|TRBV30
CAWGDRADQPQHF
>TRBJ2-3|.|TRBD2|TRBV5-8
CASSRGGVDTQYF
>TRBJ2-7|.|.|TRBV28
CASSLTLSEQYF
>TRBJ2-3|.|TRBD1|TRBV5-1
CASSLTGRFSTDTQYF
>TRBJ2-3|.|.|TRBV29-1
CSVEPGNTDTQYF
>TRBJ1-5|.|.|TRBV4-1
CASSQDPYGPQHF
>TRBJ2-1|.|.|TRBV25-1
CASSDTKLGGQHGDEQFF
>TRBJ2-7|.|.|TRBV30
CAWSDRDEQYF
>TRBJ2-5|.|TRBD1|TRBV5-1
CASKPTRGGAETQYF
>TRBJ1-1|.|TRBD1|TRBV4-2
CASSPAPGQGTQQLNTEAFF
>TRBJ1-2|.|.|TRBV7-2
CASSSPQANYGYTF
>TRBJ2-7|.|TRBD1|TRBV30
CAWTQTGARDEQYF
>TRBJ1-2|.|TRBD1|TRBV2
CASSHDRGLNYGYTF
>TRBJ2-7|once|TRBD1|TRBV4-2
CASSEGAGYGYEQYF
>TRBJ1-6|.|TRBD1|TRBV30
CAWRQGGSYNSPLHF
>TRBJ1-4|once|.|TRBV4-1
CASSHRQAEVEKLFF
>TRBJ2-3|.|TRBD2|TRBV7-8
CASSLGQSAGVRTDTQYF
>TRBJ1-3|.|TRBD1|TRBV9
CASSVGHRGRRAGNTIYF
>TRBJ1-1|once|.|TRBV27
CASRDYTEAFF
>TRBJ1-5|.|.|TRBV10-1
CASGRNICLQPQHF
>TRBJ1-6|.|.|TRBV7-8
CASSLVNYNSPLHF
>TRBJ2-3|once|.|TRBV9
CASSVVVRDTQYF
>TRBJ1-1|.|.|TRBV7-8
CASSPGGHRNTEAFF
>TRBJ1-5|.|TRBD1|TRBV9
CASSVAEPQGDGNQPQHF
>TRBJ2-1|.|.|TRBV11-3
CASSLNWGRTDFNEQFF
>TRBJ1-5|.|.|TRBV6-4
CASSVETGSQPQHF
>TRBJ1-6|.|.|TRBV30
CAWRTKEVPPLHF
>TRBJ2-5|.|.|TRBV29-1
CSVEFHGKYF
>TRBJ1-5|.|.|TRBV5-1
CASSIYTNQPQHF
>TRBJ2-3|once|.|TRBV27
CASSTQSDTQYF
>TRBJ2-5|.|TRBD2|TRBV7-3
CASSLGGLDETQYF
>TRBJ2-3|.|.|TRBV30
CAWSGRGESSLTQYF
>TRBJ2-7|.|TRBD2|TRBV4-3
CASSSGTRSYEQYF